A single sample is the source of the 10 T cell receptor beta chains below, sequenced in a study of T cell responses to AZD1222 COVID-19 vaccine (dated by TCRdb to the early 2020s). The sample's time point label, decoded: baseline before first vaccination. The label giving this sample's treatment or condition can be read as: meningococcal conjugate vaccine given as trial control. The library was produced with the immunoSEQ multiplex PCR assay. Here the immuneACCESS table is served through TCRdb, limited to in-frame sequences with V and J called. Missing clones are a known gap in these copies; in checked studies unresolved V genes cover under half, and the rest lacks a known reason. The sample table contains fewer than 200,000 clones; only one count was recorded for 90% to 95% of them. The ten top clones hold 4.4% of the sample. Sequencing was performed on peripheral blood, taken on day 0 of MenACWY control vaccination. These receptors were taken from an adult in good health.

The chain carries TRBV10-3 and TRBJ1-2, with no clear D. CDR1 is ENHRY and CDR2 is SYGVKD in the germline V gene. The CDR3 is 14 residues long. Trimming removed 8 bases at V and 4 bases at J, with 17 bases between. This CDR3 is CAIRAGKETYGYTF. The CDR3 nucleotides are TGTGCCATCCGGGCAGGCAAGGAGACCTATGGCTACACCTTC.

The V and J genes are TRBV5-6 and TRBJ2-3; 8 bases match TRBD2. Germline V CDR1 and CDR2: SGHDT, YYEEEE. The junction had 6 bases not matched to a gene; V was cut back by 1 base and J by 2 bases. CDR3 length: 16 amino acids. The CDR3 loop reads CASSLTSGSPTDTQYF. The CDR3 nucleotides are TGTGCCAGCAGCTTGACTAGCGGCTCACCCACAGATACGCAGTATTTT.

This chain connects TRBV28 to TRBJ2-1; 8 bases agree with TRBD2. Germline CDR1 reads MDHEN; CDR2 reads SYDVKM. CDR3 length equals 14 residues. After removal of 5 bases from V and 5 bases from J, the junction contained 5 bases not matched to a gene. The CDR3 spells CASSLGGANNEQFF. In nucleotides, the CDR3 is TGTGCCAGCAGTCTCGGGGGGGCTAACAATGAGCAGTTCTTC.

The chain carries TRBV6-5 and TRBJ2-1; D remains unclear. V was clipped by 6 bases and J by 3 bases, with 9 bases between them. Germline V CDR1 and CDR2: MNHEY, SVGAGI. This CDR3 has 13 amino acids. Written as DNA, the CDR3 is TGTGCCAGCAGCCGTAGCTTCTACAATGAGCAGTTCTTC. This codes for CASSRSFYNEQFF.

V and J are TRBV10-1 and TRBJ2-2, with 8 bases fitting TRBD1. From germline, CDR1 is WNHNN and CDR2 SYGVQD (reference sequence). V was clipped by 3 bases and J by 10 bases; unmatched bases: 22. CDR3 length: 19 residues. CDR3 DNA sequence: TGCGCCAGCAGTGAAAAGATCAAAGGACAGGGTTGGCGGGTGGAGGAGCTGTTTTTT. This encodes CASSEKIKGQGWRVEELFF.

The V call is TRBV7-3, the J call TRBJ2-2, with 7 bases aligning to TRBD2. Trimming took 5 bases from V and 6 from J; bases not matched to a gene: 12. The germline gives CDR1 SGHTA, CDR2 FQGTGA. The CDR3 extends over 16 amino acids. The CDR3 loop is CASSPGGLPRPGELFF. The CDR3 coding sequence is TGTGCCAGCAGCCCGGGGGGACTTCCGCGCCCCGGGGAGCTGTTTTTT.

The rearrangement uses TRBV13 and TRBJ2-2; D remains unclear. The V gene's germline CDR1 is PRHDT and CDR2 FYEKMQ (reference sequence). Trimming cost V 5 bases and J 4 bases, with 23 bases left between them. This CDR3 is 18 amino acids long. The CDR3: CASSPDGGLVQSTGELFF. The DNA of the CDR3 is TGTGCCAGCAGCCCAGATGGTGGTCTAGTACAAAGCACCGGGGAGCTGTTTTTT.

The chain uses TRBV19 and TRBJ1-2, with 9 nucleotides matching TRBD1. CDR3 size: 16 residues. The V and J ends lost 5 bases and 2 bases, in that order; junction bases with no gene match: 9. Germline CDR1 and CDR2: LNHDA and SQIVND (reference sequence). The CDR3 nucleotides read TGTGCCAGTAGTCCCACAGGACAGGGGTTGAACTATGGCTACACCTTC. This encodes CASSPTGQGLNYGYTF. Complete variable domain (other parts from reference TRBV19 and TRBJ1-2): DGGITQSPKYLFRKEGQNVTLSCEQNLNHDAMYWYRQDPGQGLRLIYYSQIVNDFQKGDIAEGYSVSREKKESFPLTVTSAQKNPTAFYLCASSPTGQGLNYGYTFGSGTRLTVV.

The V call is TRBV30, the J call TRBJ1-2, with 10 bases identical to TRBD1. The germline V gene has CDR1 GTSNPN and CDR2 SVGIG (reference sequence). With V trimmed by 8 bases and J by 4 bases, 4 bases remained unmatched. This CDR3 comprises 12 residues. Here the CDR3 reads CAGTGEFYGYTF. The CDR3 DNA follows: TGTGCCGGGACAGGGGAATTCTATGGCTACACCTTC. Full variable domain (outside the CDR3, taken from reference TRBV30 and TRBJ1-2): SQTIHQWPATLVQPVGSPLSLECTVEGTSNPNLYWYRQAAGRGLQLLFYSVGIGQISSEVPQNLSASRPQDRQFILSSKKLLLSDSGFYLCAGTGEFYGYTFGSGTRLTVV.

CDR3 bases: TGTGCCAGTAGTCCAGCGACTCGGTATGGCTACACCTTC. It specifies CASSPATRYGYTF. The rearrangement uses TRBV19 and TRBJ1-2; D unclear. V was pared by 5 bases and J by 5 bases, with 12 bases between. The CDR3 contains 13 residues. Per germline, CDR1 LNHDA and CDR2 SQIVND (reference sequence).